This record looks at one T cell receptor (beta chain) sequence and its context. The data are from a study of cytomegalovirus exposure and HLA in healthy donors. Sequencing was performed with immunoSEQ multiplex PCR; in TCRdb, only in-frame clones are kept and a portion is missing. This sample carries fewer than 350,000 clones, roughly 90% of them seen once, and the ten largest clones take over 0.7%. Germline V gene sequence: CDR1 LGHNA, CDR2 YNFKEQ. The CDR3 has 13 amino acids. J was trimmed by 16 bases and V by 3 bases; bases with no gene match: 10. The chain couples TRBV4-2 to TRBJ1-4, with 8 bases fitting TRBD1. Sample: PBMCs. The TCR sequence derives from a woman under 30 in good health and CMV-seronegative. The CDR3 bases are TGTGCCAGCAGCCAGGGGGGTCGGACAGGGCCGTTTTTT. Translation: CASSQGGRTGPFF.